Listed here are 8 T cell receptor beta chains from one sample, sequenced in a study of blood T cell repertoires in COVID-19. Method: immunoSEQ multiplex PCR; TCRdb's copy keeps in-frame clones and lacks some. The sample gives about 81,000 clones, about 96% of which show up once; 3.5% to 5% is in the top ten. Sample: peripheral blood. These receptors came from a human donor with active COVID-19. The donor label of this sample is uncertain.

This chain joins TRBV7-9 and TRBJ2-5; TRBD2 matches 10 bases. The CDR3 has 13 amino acids. The germline CDR1 and CDR2 sequences are SEHNR and FQNEAQ (reference sequence). The J segment lost 4 bases and the V segment lost 5 bases, leaving 1 base of the junction unmatched. The DNA of the CDR3 is TGTGCCAGCAGCCAGCGGGGGGGAGAGACCCAGTACTTC. Translated: CASSQRGGETQYF.

This clone was seen only once. J is TRBJ2-1 and V is TRBV19, with TRBD2 identical over 9 bases. This CDR3 is built from 14 residues. CDR1 and CDR2 from the germline V gene are LNHDA and SQIVND (reference sequence). Trimming removed 3 bases from V and 10 bases from J; junction bases left unmatched: 7. CDR3 in amino acids: CASSIPGLASEQFF. The CDR3, as DNA: TGTGCCAGTAGTATCCCGGGACTAGCTAGCGAGCAGTTCTTC.

The V call is TRBV5-5, the J call TRBJ2-1; D remains unclear. V was shortened by 0 bases and J by 5 bases, with 3 bases between the two germline ends. The CDR3 contains 12 residues. Germline CDR1 is SGHKS and CDR2 is YYEKEE (reference sequence). The DNA for the CDR3 is TGTGCCAGCAGCTTGGTAAACAATGAGCAGTTCTTC. It is translated as CASSLVNNEQFF.

This clone was observed a single time. This chain uses TRBV27 with TRBJ2-7; weak D call: TRBD2 (6 bases). The V gene lost 3 bases and the J gene lost 5 bases, with 8 bases spanning the gap. The CDR3 is 12 residues long. Germline V CDR1 and CDR2: MNHEY, SMNVEV (reference sequence). The CDR3 is CASSFRGNEQYF. In DNA form, the CDR3 reads TGTGCCAGCAGTTTTCGGGGGAACGAGCAGTACTTC.

The CDR3 DNA follows: TGTGCCAGCAGCCTGACCGGCAGGGGTGAAACTGAAGCTTTCTTT. It is translated as CASSLTGRGETEAFF. The V gene is TRBV7-9, the J gene TRBJ1-1; a possible D gene is TRBD1 (6 bases). Germline V lookup: CDR1 SEHNR, CDR2 FQNEAQ (reference sequence). Trimming removed 5 bases at V and 5 bases at J, with 18 bases between. The CDR3 totals 15 residues.

The rearrangement joins TRBV4-1 to TRBJ1-2; D is perhaps TRBD1 (5 bases). This CDR3 has 13 amino acids. V lost 1 base and J lost 8, with 11 bases in between. CDR1 MGHRA and CDR2 YSYEKL come from the germline V gene. The CDR3 protein is CASSQAVAGGYTF. CDR3 DNA: TGCGCCAGCAGCCAAGCTGTGGCAGGGGGCTACACCTTC.

This chain joins TRBV5-1 and TRBJ2-1, with TRBD1 identical over 9 bases. The V segment lost 1 base and the J segment 5 bases; nucleotides outside the gene matches: 7. The CDR3 runs 16 residues. Germline V gene sequence: CDR1 SGHRS, CDR2 YFSETQ. CDR3: CASSLQKDRGHNEQFF. The CDR3 DNA reads TGCGCCAGCAGCTTGCAAAAGGACAGGGGCCACAATGAGCAGTTCTTC.

The chain employs TRBV11-3 and TRBJ2-3; D may be TRBD1 (6 bases). The CDR3 extends over 14 amino acids. Trimming took off 7 bases at V and 3 bases at J, with 14 bases between the two ends. Germline V lookup: CDR1 SGHNT, CDR2 YENEEA. CDR3 in DNA: TGTGCCAGCAACAGGGCTGGGTTGACAGATACGCAGTATTTT. Translating gives CASNRAGLTDTQYF.